Shown below are 24 T cell receptor beta chains from a single sample sequenced in a study of vaccination and CD4 T cells after COVID-19. Treatment given: 10-day PBMC culture with coronavirus spike peptide pools or control peptides (ViraFEST assay). Once obtained from cultured CD4+ T cells, the DNA was sequenced using the Oncomine TCR Beta short-read assay. TCRdb re-called the PCR reads through MiXCR, storing one row per CDR3 protein. The sample has 15,000 to 20,000 distinct CDR3 sequences, approximately 50% seen once; the top ten hold roughly 4.2%. Antigen specificity for these receptors is unknown. What was sequenced was CD4+ T cells from blood, cultured in vitro. The source of these receptors is a human donor who had recovered from COVID-19.

V and J are TRBV6-1 and TRBJ2-3, with 9 bases that match TRBD2. Looked up from germline, CDR1 is MNHNS and CDR2 is SASEGT. V lost 8 bases, J lost 10 bases, and 10 bases stayed unmatched. CDR3 size: 13 residues. For the CDR3, the DNA is TGTGCCAGCCGATCTGCGGGGGGGATTGCGCAGTATTTT. It translates to CASRSAGGIAQYF.

CDR3 DNA sequence: TGTGCCAGCTCCCTAAGGGGACCAACAGGGAGAGGGGCAGATACGCAGTATTTT. Translating it yields CASSLRGPTGRGADTQYF. The chain joins TRBV6-1 to TRBJ2-3, with D possibly matching TRBD1 (6 bases). Germline V lookup: CDR1 MNHNS, CDR2 SASEGT. CDR3 length: 18 residues. V dropped 8 bases and J dropped 4 bases, with 28 bases sitting between them.

This clonotype was counted only a few times. The chain is built from TRBV10-1 and TRBJ1-1; 7 bases fit TRBD1. The CDR3 extends over 16 amino acids. Per germline, CDR1 WNHNN and CDR2 SYGVQD (reference sequence). V lost 4 bases to trimming and J lost 1 base; unmatched junction nucleotides: 9. The DNA for the CDR3 is TGCGCCAGCAGTGGGTTCGAGGGGGCAGCGAACACTGAAGCTTTCTTT. This sequence encodes CASSGFEGAANTEAFF.

A single count supports this clonotype. V gene TRBV4-3 combines with J gene TRBJ1-2; D may be TRBD1 (6 bases). The V gene's germline CDR1 is LGHNA and CDR2 YSLEER. The CDR3 covers 14 residues. Trimming took 0 bases from V and 8 from J, leaving 13 bases between them. The CDR3 DNA follows: TGCGCCAGCAGCCAAGAGGCACAGGGAGGCGGCTACACCTTC. Encoded protein: CASSQEAQGGGYTF.

This chain links TRBV29-1 with TRBJ1-2, with D possibly TRBD1 on 6 matching bases. V lost 1 base and J lost 7, with 13 bases in between. Germline CDR1 reads SQVTM; CDR2 reads ANQGSEA. The CDR3 length is 13 residues. The CDR3 reads CSVEGKGEVGYTF. CDR3 bases: TGCAGCGTTGAAGGCAAGGGGGAGGTTGGCTACACCTTC.

J is TRBJ2-4 and V is TRBV27; 8 positions agree with TRBD2. J gave up 9 bases and V 5 bases, and 15 bases lay outside the gene matches. Per germline, CDR1 MNHEY and CDR2 SMNVEV (reference sequence). The CDR3 consists of 16 residues. The CDR3 DNA reads TGTGCCAGCAGTCCCCCGGGGGGGGGTCCCCAAAGCATTCAGTACTTC. Translation: CASSPPGGGPQSIQYF.

The chain employs TRBV19 and TRBJ2-7; D is possibly TRBD1 (5 bases). Trimming left V 1 base short and J 2 bases short, with 9 bases between. CDR3 length equals 14 residues. Germline CDR1 is LNHDA and CDR2 is SQIVND (reference sequence). This chain's CDR3 is CASSIGPGPYEQYF. The CDR3 DNA follows: TGTGCCAGTAGTATAGGTCCAGGGCCCTACGAGCAGTACTTC.

V gene TRBV4-2 combines with J gene TRBJ2-7; D is ambiguous. Trimming pared 0 bases from V and 5 bases from J, leaving 11 bases between. Germline loops: CDR1 LGHNA, CDR2 YNFKEQ. The CDR3 contains 14 residues. CDR3 region: CASSQDRTDDEQYF. For the CDR3, the DNA is TGTGCCAGCAGCCAAGATCGGACCGACGACGAGCAGTACTTC.

V and J are TRBV20-1 and TRBJ2-1; 9 bases match TRBD2. Germline CDR1 is DFQATT and CDR2 is SNEGSKA (reference sequence). J lost 0 bases, V lost 2 bases, and 5 bases had no gene match. CDR3 length: 16 residues. The CDR3 bases are TGCAGTGCTAGACGGCCAGCGGGGGGCTCCTACAATGAGCAGTTCTTC. It yields the protein CSARRPAGGSYNEQFF.

The chain carries TRBV6-1 and TRBJ2-7; D is possibly TRBD1 (5 bases). The CDR3 extends over 14 amino acids. Germline lookup yields CDR1 MNHNS and CDR2 SASEGT. V was pared by 6 bases and J by 2 bases, with 14 bases between. The CDR3, as DNA: TGTGCCAGCAGCTCGACAGCGCCTACCTACGAGCAGTACTTC. This sequence encodes CASSSTAPTYEQYF.

This clonotype was counted only a few times. The chain carries TRBV7-3 and TRBJ2-2; D is undetermined. Trimming stripped 1 base from V and 6 bases from J, with 3 bases between. Germline CDR1 and CDR2: SGHTA and FQGTGA. This CDR3 region has 12 residues. CDR3 protein: CASSLNPGELFF. CDR3 in DNA: TGTGCCAGCAGCTTAAACCCCGGGGAGCTGTTTTTT.

The chain joins TRBV28 to TRBJ2-1, with TRBD2 matching over 14 bases. CDR1 MDHEN and CDR2 SYDVKM come from the germline V gene. V lost 1 base to trimming and J lost 9 bases; unmatched junction nucleotides: 8. The CDR3 sequence is 17 residues long. CDR3 coding DNA: TGTGCCAGCAGTTTATACGGGACTAGCGGGAGTGGACTTGAGCAGTTCTTC. Encoded protein: CASSLYGTSGSGLEQFF.

The chain carries TRBV6-1 and TRBJ2-6; D may be TRBD1 or TRBD2 (5 bases each). This CDR3 region has 17 residues. From germline, CDR1 is MNHNS and CDR2 SASEGT. V was shortened by 0 bases and J by 0 bases, with 9 bases between the two germline ends. CDR3 protein: CASSEALGTSGANVLTF. In nucleotides, the CDR3 is TGTGCCAGCAGTGAAGCTTTAGGGACCTCTGGGGCCAACGTCCTGACTTTC.

The J gene is TRBJ1-5, the V gene TRBV19, with 7 bases that match TRBD1. Germline CDR1 is LNHDA and CDR2 is SQIVND (reference sequence). The CDR3 has 16 amino acids. V gave up 5 bases and J gave up 0 bases; unmatched junction bases: 7. The CDR3 loop reads CASSGGTVNSNQPQHF. For the CDR3, the DNA is TGTGCCAGTAGTGGGGGGACAGTGAATAGCAATCAGCCCCAGCATTTT.

The V and J genes are TRBV27 and TRBJ2-1; unclear D gene. This CDR3 region has 14 residues. The germline V gene has CDR1 MNHEY and CDR2 SMNVEV (reference sequence). Trimming stripped 5 bases from V and 1 base from J, with 9 bases between. The CDR3 nucleotides are TGTGCCAGCAGTCCCGTGGCGTCCTACAATGAGCAGTTCTTC. It yields the protein CASSPVASYNEQFF.

V usage is TRBV30 and J usage is TRBJ1-1; D uncertain. The ends were cut back, 0 bases at V and 7 bases at J, with 12 bases in the middle. Germline V lookup: CDR1 GTSNPN, CDR2 SVGIG (reference sequence). The CDR3 extends over 13 amino acids. CDR3: CAWSVRGSYEAFF. CDR3 coding DNA: TGTGCCTGGAGTGTGCGGGGATCCTATGAAGCTTTCTTT. The whole variable domain, filled in from reference TRBV30 and TRBJ1-1, reads SQTIHQWPATLVQPVGSPLSLECTVEGTSNPNLYWYRQAAGRGLQLLFYSVGIGQISSEVPQNLSASRPQDRQFILSSKKLLLSDSGFYLCAWSVRGSYEAFFGQGTRLTVV.

This clonotype is a singleton in its sample. This chain joins TRBV9 and TRBJ1-1, with 9 bases fitting TRBD1. This CDR3 contains 15 residues. The junction had 4 bases not matched to a gene; V was cut back by 0 bases and J by 4 bases. CDR1 is SGDLS, CDR2 YYNGEE, per germline. In nucleotides, the CDR3 is TGTGCCAGCAGCGTAGGACAGGGGGTCGGCACTGAAGCTTTCTTT. Protein product: CASSVGQGVGTEAFF.

The V gene is TRBV27, the J gene TRBJ2-7, with a weak D call TRBD2 (7 bases). With 6 bases removed from V and 4 bases from J, the gap between germline ends came to 16 bases. CDR1 is MNHEY, CDR2 SMNVEV, per germline (reference sequence). The CDR3 extends over 14 amino acids. The CDR3 protein is CASRSAGAEYEQYF. As DNA, the CDR3 is TGTGCCAGCAGGTCTGCGGGGGCTGAGTACGAGCAGTACTTC.

The J gene is TRBJ1-2, the V gene TRBV7-9; D gene ambiguous. CDR3 length: 14 residues. Germline V lookup: CDR1 SEHNR, CDR2 FQNEAQ (reference sequence). Trimming took 5 bases from V and 3 from J, leaving 13 bases between them. Written as DNA, the CDR3 is TGTGCCAGCAGCCGGCCGGAGGGAGACTATGGCTACACCTTC. Amino acids: CASSRPEGDYGYTF.

This clonotype has a handful of counts. The rearrangement joins TRBV7-9 to TRBJ1-6; weak D call: TRBD1 (6 bases). Germline-derived CDR1 and CDR2 are SEHNR and FQNEAQ (reference sequence). V dropped 5 bases and J dropped 6 bases, with 20 bases sitting between them. CDR3 length: 17 residues. CDR3 DNA: TGTGCCAGCAGCGAAACAACACCACAGGGAAGTAATTCACCCCTCCACTTT. It yields the protein CASSETTPQGSNSPLHF.

This rearrangement joins TRBV6-1 to TRBJ1-1, with D uncertain. The CDR3 totals 13 residues. The germline V gene encodes CDR1 MNHNS and CDR2 SASEGT. The germline V and J ends were trimmed by 8 bases and 1 base, with 11 bases remaining between them. The CDR3 sequence is CASSPQPNTEAFF. In DNA form, the CDR3 reads TGTGCCAGCTCGCCCCAGCCGAACACTGAAGCTTTCTTT.

This clonotype was recorded a few times. V is TRBV6-1 and J is TRBJ2-5, with 12 bases matching TRBD1. The germline V gene has CDR1 MNHNS and CDR2 SASEGT. Trimming at V came to 3 bases and at J to 5 bases, leaving 4 bases not matched to a gene. The CDR3 is 15 residues long. The CDR3 spells CASSDGTGGLETQYF. As DNA, the CDR3 is TGTGCCAGCAGTGACGGGACAGGGGGCCTGGAGACCCAGTACTTC.

The V call is TRBV12-3 or TRBV12-4, the J call TRBJ1-3; TRBD1 matches 7 bases. V was pared by 3 bases and J by 2 bases, with 7 bases of the junction left unmatched. The CDR3 runs 16 residues. The CDR3 nucleotides are TGTGCCAGCAGTTTGGTCGCCCAGGGGGCTGGAAACACCATATATTTT. Its translation is CASSLVAQGAGNTIYF.

J is TRBJ2-6 and V is TRBV27, with TRBD1 matching 8 bases. CDR1 and CDR2 (germline): MNHEY, SMNVEV (reference sequence). V lost 1 base to trimming and J lost 0 bases; unmatched junction nucleotides: 8. This CDR3 is 19 amino acids long. The CDR3 loop reads CASSLLGQGLFSGANVLTF. In nucleotides, the CDR3 is TGTGCCAGCAGTTTATTAGGACAGGGTTTGTTCTCTGGGGCCAACGTCCTGACTTTC.